This entry lists 10 T cell receptor beta chains sequenced from one sample in a study of vaccination effects on CD4 cells after COVID-19. For these TCRs, the target antigens are not known. Upon completion of roughly ten days in culture, CD4+ T cells were isolated. Here immunoSEQ multiplex PCR was the method, and the copy in TCRdb shows in-frame clones only, minus some. The sample holds over 45,000 clones, about 74% seen once. The sample in question was CD4+ T cells from PBMCs cultured without peptide, obtained before COVID-19 vaccination. The receptors stem from a human donor who received a COVID-19 vaccine.

This chain joins TRBV7-9 and TRBJ1-4; 7 bases fit TRBD1. Germline assignment: CDR1 SEHNR and CDR2 FQNEAQ (reference sequence). After removal of 5 bases from V and 4 bases from J, the junction contained 4 bases not matched to a gene. This CDR3 spans 14 amino acids. The CDR3 coding sequence is TGTGCCAGCAGCCAGGGACAGAATAATGAAAAACTGTTTTTT. Amino acids: CASSQGQNNEKLFF.

The chain combines TRBV24-1 with TRBJ2-3; 7 bases are a match to TRBD1. Germline V CDR1 and CDR2: KGHDR, SFDVKD. The CDR3 covers 17 residues. V shed 4 bases, J shed 2 bases, and the junction held 11 bases outside the gene matches. The CDR3 DNA follows: TGTGCCACCAGTGAGAGACAGGGTACCGGGAACACAGATACGCAGTATTTT. Its translation: CATSERQGTGNTDTQYF.

This chain links TRBV7-9 with TRBJ1-1; the D is unclear. The V gene's germline CDR1 is SEHNR and CDR2 FQNEAQ (reference sequence). CDR3 length equals 11 residues. Between the trimmed V and J ends, which lost 5 bases and 7 bases, there was a span of 8 bases. The CDR3 DNA sequence: TGTGCCAGCAGCGCGTTAAATGAAGCTTTCTTT. This encodes CASSALNEAFF.

CDR3 residues: CATQGQGIIGYTF. The DNA of the CDR3 is TGTGCCACCCAAGGACAGGGGATAATTGGCTACACCTTC. The chain recombines TRBV12-3 or TRBV12-4 with TRBJ1-2; 9 nucleotides line up with TRBD1. This CDR3 has 13 amino acids. Trimming cost V 10 bases and J 7 bases; bases outside gene matches: 10.

This chain links TRBV7-8 with TRBJ2-2, with D tentatively TRBD1 (6 bases). The length of the CDR3 is 16 residues. Trimming took off 3 bases at V and 4 bases at J, with 15 bases between the two ends. Looked up from germline, CDR1 is SGHVS and CDR2 is FQNEAQ. The CDR3: CASSFVSGVSTGELFF. The CDR3 DNA reads as TGTGCCAGCAGCTTCGTCTCAGGGGTGTCCACCGGGGAGCTGTTTTTT.

The V call is TRBV5-1, the J call TRBJ2-5, with D perhaps TRBD1 (5 bases). This CDR3 has 14 amino acids. Germline V gives CDR1 SGHRS, CDR2 YFSETQ. V lost 0 bases and J lost 5, with 11 bases in between. This CDR3 reads CASSLGIGVETQYF. The DNA of the CDR3 is TGCGCCAGCAGCTTGGGAATAGGGGTGGAGACCCAGTACTTC.

This clone was seen a single time. J is TRBJ1-1 and V is TRBV18; D unresolved. CDR1 and CDR2 (germline): KGHSH, LQKENI. V was trimmed by 5 bases and J by 1 base, leaving 8 bases between them. The CDR3 is 13 residues long. The CDR3 DNA sequence: TGTGCCAGCTCAGAGTCAGGGAACACTGAAGCTTTCTTT. This codes for CASSESGNTEAFF. Complete variable domain (other parts from reference TRBV18 and TRBJ1-1): NAGVMQNPRHLVRRRGQEARLRCSPMKGHSHVYWYRQLPEEGLKFMVYLQKENIIDESGMPKERFSAEFPKEGPSILRIQQVVRGDSAAYFCASSESGNTEAFFGQGTRLTVV.

This rearrangement joins TRBV15 to TRBJ2-7; D possibly matches TRBD1 or TRBD2 (6 bases each). The CDR3 length is 14 residues. CDR1 and CDR2 (germline): LNHNV, YYDKDF (reference sequence). The germline V and J ends were trimmed by 0 bases and 3 bases, with 9 bases remaining between them. CDR3 loop: CATSRERGVYEQYV. In nucleotides, the CDR3 is TGTGCCACCAGCAGAGAAAGGGGGGTCTACGAGCAGTACGTC.

In its sample, this clone was seen once. V usage is TRBV27 and J usage is TRBJ2-3, with 8 bases aligning to TRBD2. The V and J ends lost 3 bases and 2 bases, in that order; junction bases with no gene match: 10. Germline-derived CDR1 and CDR2 are MNHEY and SMNVEV (reference sequence). This CDR3 region has 17 residues. In DNA, the CDR3 is TGTGCCAGCAGTTTTTTCGGTGAGCGGGGGATCACAGATACGCAGTATTTT. Translation gives CASSFFGERGITDTQYF.

Here the CDR3 DNA reads TGTGCCAGCAGTTTGCTAGGGGGCGGCACTGAAGCTTTCTTT. As protein: CASSLLGGGTEAFF. This chain connects TRBV28 to TRBJ1-1; 7 bases fit TRBD1. Germline values: CDR1 MDHEN, CDR2 SYDVKM. CDR3 size: 14 residues. The V gene end was trimmed by 3 bases and the J gene end by 4 bases; junction bases not matched to a gene: 5.